This record concerns one T cell receptor (beta chain) sequence. Its antigen is unknown. Vbeta (60) and Jbeta (13) primers were used in the PCR. Here immunoSEQ multiplex PCR was the method, and the copy in TCRdb shows in-frame clones only, minus some. The data show 95,000 to 150,000 clones, about 10% seen once. The sample comes from a study of cytomegalovirus exposure and HLA in healthy donors. Each of the donors was a healthy bone marrow donor. General study results and limits: In most subjects, TCR beta sequences reportedly gave accurate predictions of HLA-A and HLA-B alleles. Analysis was carried out at a later point, and it linked a missense DCLRE1C variant to TCR beta V- and J-gene trimming.

The sequencing sample was made of PBMCs. The receptor was derived from a young woman in good health and CMV-seropositive.

CDR3 nucleotide sequence: TGTGCCAGCAGTGAACAGTCCTCTGGAAACACCATATATTTT. This codes for CASSEQSSGNTIYF. The chain employs TRBV6-1 and TRBJ1-3, with D hard to call. V gave up 2 bases and J gave up 0 bases, with 5 bases separating them. This CDR3 has 14 amino acids. In germline, CDR1 is MNHNS, CDR2 SASEGT.